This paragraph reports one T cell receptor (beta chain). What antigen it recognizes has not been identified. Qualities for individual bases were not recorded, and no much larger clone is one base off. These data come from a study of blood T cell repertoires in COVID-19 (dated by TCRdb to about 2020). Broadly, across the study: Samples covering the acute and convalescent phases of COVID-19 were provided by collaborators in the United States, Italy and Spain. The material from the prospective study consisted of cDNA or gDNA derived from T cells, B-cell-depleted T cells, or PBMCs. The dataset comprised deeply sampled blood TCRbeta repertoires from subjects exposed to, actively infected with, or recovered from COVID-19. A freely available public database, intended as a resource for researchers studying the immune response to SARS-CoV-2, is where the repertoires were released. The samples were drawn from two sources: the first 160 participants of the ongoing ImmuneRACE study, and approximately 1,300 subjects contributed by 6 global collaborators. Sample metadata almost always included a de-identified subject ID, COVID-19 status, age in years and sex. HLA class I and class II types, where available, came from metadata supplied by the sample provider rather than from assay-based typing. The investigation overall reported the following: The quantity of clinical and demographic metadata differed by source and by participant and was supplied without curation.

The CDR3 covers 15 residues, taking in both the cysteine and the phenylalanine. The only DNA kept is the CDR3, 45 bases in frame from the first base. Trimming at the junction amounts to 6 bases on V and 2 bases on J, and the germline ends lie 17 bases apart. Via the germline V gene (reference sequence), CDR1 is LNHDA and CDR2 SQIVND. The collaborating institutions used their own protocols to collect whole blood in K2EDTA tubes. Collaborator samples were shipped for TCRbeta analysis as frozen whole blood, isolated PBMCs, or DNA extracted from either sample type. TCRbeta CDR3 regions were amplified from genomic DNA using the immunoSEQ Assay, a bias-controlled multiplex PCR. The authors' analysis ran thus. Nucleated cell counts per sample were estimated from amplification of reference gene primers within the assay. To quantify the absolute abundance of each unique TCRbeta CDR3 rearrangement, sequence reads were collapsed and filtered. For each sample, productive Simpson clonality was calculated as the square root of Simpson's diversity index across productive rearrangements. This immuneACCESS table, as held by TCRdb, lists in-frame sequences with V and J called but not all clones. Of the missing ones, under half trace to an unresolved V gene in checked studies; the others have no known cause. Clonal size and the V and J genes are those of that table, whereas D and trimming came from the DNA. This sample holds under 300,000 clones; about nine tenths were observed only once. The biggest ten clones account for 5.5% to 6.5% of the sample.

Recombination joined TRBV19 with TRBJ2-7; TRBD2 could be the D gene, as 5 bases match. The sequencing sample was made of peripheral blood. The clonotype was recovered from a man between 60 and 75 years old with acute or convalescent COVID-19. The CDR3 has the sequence CASSPRGKETYEQYF. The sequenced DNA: TGTGCCAGTAGCCCCCGAGGGAAGGAGACCTACGAGCAGTACTTC.